This T cell receptor (beta chain) stems from a study of CD8+ T cells in alopecia areata. The wider study: Each day, treated patients took oral tofacitinib twice, at 5 to 10 mg per dose. Study outcomes and limitations: Besides other cells, scalp samples also yield sequences of resident alphabeta T cells from normal skin.

Extracted from the samples, RNA was reverse transcribed into cDNA to serve as the sequencing template. Sequencing used immunoSEQ multiplex PCR; TCRdb keeps in-frame clones, though not all of them. The sample consists of some 130,000 clones, 49% of them appearing once. The CDR3 is made up of 14 amino acids. The V gene's germline CDR1 is WSHSY and CDR2 SAAADI. The V gene end was trimmed by 2 bases and the J gene end by 4 bases; junction bases not matched to a gene: 4. For this clone: Its specificity is not known.

Source: CD8+ T cells sorted from blood, taken at week 0. The receptor's source is a human donor with alopecia areata. V gene TRBV10-2 combines with J gene TRBJ2-7; 8 bases fit TRBD1. CDR3 sequence (DNA): TGCGCCAGCAGTGAGCTCGGACAGGGATACGAGCAGTACTTC. Residues: CASSELGQGYEQYF.